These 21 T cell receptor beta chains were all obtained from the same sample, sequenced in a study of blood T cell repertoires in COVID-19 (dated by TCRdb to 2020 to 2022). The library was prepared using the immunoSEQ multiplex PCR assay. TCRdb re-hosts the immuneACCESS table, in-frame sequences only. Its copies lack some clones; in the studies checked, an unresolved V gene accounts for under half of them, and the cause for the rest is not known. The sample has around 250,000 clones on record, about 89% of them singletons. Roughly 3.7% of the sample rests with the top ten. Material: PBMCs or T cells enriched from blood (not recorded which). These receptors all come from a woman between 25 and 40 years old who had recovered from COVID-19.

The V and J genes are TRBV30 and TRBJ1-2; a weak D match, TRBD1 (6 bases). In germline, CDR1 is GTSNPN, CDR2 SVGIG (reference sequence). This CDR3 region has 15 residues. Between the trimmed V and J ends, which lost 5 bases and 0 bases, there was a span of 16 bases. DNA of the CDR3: TGTGCCTGGGTGATGGGGGCGACCTCTAACTATGGCTACACCTTC. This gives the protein CAWVMGATSNYGYTF.

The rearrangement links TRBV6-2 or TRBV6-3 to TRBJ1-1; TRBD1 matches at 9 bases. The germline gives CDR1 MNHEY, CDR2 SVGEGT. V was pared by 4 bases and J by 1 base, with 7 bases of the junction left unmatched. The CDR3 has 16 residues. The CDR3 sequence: CASSSRQGGANTEAFF. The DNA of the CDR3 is TGTGCCAGCAGTTCCAGACAGGGGGGGGCGAACACTGAAGCTTTCTTT.

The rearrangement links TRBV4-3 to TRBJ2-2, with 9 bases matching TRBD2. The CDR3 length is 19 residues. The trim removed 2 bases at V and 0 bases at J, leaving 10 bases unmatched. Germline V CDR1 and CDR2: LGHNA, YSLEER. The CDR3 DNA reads TGCGCCAGCAGCCAAATATGGAGAGTAGCGGGAGCGAACACCGGGGAGCTGTTTTTT. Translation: CASSQIWRVAGANTGELFF.

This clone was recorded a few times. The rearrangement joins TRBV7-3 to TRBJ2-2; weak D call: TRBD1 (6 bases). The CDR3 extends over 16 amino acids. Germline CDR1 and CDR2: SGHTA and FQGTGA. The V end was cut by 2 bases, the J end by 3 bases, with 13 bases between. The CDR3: CASSLVNRVDTGELFF. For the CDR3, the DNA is TGTGCCAGCAGCTTAGTTAACAGGGTGGACACCGGGGAGCTGTTTTTT.

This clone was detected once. This chain's CDR3 is CASSEPGNDFNEQFF. The CDR3 DNA is TGTGCCAGCAGTGAACCCGGGAATGATTTCAATGAGCAGTTCTTC. The rearrangement uses TRBV25-1 and TRBJ2-1; possible D gene TRBD2, 5 bases. Trimming shortened V by 2 bases and J by 6 bases, and 14 bases separated the two germline ends. The CDR3 runs to 15 residues. The germline V gene has CDR1 MGHDK and CDR2 SYGVNS.

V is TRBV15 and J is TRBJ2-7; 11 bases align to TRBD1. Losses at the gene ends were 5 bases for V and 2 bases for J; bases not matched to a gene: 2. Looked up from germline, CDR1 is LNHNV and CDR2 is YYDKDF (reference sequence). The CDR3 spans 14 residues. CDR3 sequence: CATSWGQGAYEQYF. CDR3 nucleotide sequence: TGTGCCACCAGCTGGGGACAGGGGGCCTACGAGCAGTACTTC. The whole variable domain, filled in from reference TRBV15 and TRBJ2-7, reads DAMVIQNPRYQVTQFGKPVTLSCSQTLNHNVMYWYQQKSSQAPKLLFHYYDKDFNNEADTPDNFQSRRPNTSFCFLDIRSPGLGDTAMYLCATSWGQGAYEQYFGPGTRLTVT.

CDR3 in DNA: TGTGCCAGCAGGATAGGACAGTCCTACGAGCAGTACTTC. Protein sequence: CASRIGQSYEQYF. The chain is built from TRBV28 and TRBJ2-7, with D possibly TRBD1 on 6 matching bases. Per the germline V gene, CDR1 is MDHEN and CDR2 is SYDVKM. V lost 6 bases and J lost 1, with 10 bases in between. The CDR3 consists of 13 residues.

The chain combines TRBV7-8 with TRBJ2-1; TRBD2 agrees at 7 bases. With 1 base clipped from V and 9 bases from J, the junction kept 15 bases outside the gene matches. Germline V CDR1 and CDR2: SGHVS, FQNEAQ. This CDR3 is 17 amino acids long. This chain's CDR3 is CASSLGDGLVGIVEQFF. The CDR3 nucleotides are TGTGCCAGCAGCTTAGGGGACGGACTAGTAGGTATTGTTGAGCAGTTCTTC. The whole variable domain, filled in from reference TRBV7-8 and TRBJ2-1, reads GAGVSQSPRYKVAKRGQDVALRCDPISGHVSLFWYQQALGQGPEFLTYFQNEAQLDKSGLPSDRFFAERPEGSVSTLKIQRTQQEDSAVYLCASSLGDGLVGIVEQFFGPGTRLTVL.

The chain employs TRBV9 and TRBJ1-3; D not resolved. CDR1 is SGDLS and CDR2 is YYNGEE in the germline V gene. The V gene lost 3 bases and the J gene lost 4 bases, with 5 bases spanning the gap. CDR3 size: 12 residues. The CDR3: CASSDGGNTIYF. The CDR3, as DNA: TGTGCCAGCAGCGATGGCGGAAACACCATATATTTT.

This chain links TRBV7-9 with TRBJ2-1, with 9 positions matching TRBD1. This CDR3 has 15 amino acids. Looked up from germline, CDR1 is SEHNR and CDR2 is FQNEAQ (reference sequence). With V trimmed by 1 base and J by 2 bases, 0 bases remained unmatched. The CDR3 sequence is CASSLGDRAYNEQFF. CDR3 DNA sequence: TGTGCCAGCAGCTTAGGGGACAGGGCCTACAATGAGCAGTTCTTC.

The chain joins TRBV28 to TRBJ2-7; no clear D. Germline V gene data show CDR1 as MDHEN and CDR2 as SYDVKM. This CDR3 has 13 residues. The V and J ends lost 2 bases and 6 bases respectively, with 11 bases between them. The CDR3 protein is CASSLALYGEQYF. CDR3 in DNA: TGTGCCAGCAGTTTAGCACTTTATGGCGAGCAGTACTTC.

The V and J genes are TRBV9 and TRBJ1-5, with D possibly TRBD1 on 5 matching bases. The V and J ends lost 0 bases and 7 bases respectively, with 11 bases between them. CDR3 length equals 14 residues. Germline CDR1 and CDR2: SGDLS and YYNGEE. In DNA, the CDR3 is TGTGCCAGCAGCGTAGGGTCAGGGCAGCAGCCCCAGCATTTT. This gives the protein CASSVGSGQQPQHF.

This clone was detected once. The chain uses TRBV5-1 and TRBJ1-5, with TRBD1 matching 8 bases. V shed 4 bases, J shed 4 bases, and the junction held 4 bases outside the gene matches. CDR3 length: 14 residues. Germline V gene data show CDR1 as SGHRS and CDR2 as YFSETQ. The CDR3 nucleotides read TGCGCCAGCAGCCATGGACAGGGAAATCAGCCCCAGCATTTT. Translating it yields CASSHGQGNQPQHF.

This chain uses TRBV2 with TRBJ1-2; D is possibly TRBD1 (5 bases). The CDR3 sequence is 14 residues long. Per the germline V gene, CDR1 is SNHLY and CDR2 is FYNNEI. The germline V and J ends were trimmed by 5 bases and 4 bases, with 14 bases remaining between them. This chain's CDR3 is CASSPRDGSYGYTF. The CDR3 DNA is TGTGCCAGCAGTCCGCGGGACGGCTCCTATGGCTACACCTTC.

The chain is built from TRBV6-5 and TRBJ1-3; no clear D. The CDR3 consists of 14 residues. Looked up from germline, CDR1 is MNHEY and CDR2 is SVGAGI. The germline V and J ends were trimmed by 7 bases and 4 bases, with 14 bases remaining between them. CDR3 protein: CASTPATLGNTIYF. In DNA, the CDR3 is TGTGCCAGCACCCCGGCGACACTGGGAAACACCATATATTTT.

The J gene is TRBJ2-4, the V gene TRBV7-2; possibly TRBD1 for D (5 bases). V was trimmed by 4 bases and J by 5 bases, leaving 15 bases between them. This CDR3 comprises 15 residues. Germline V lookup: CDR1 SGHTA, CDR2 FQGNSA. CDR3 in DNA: TGTGCCAGCAGCTATAGGGCAGGGCTTCAAAACATTCAGTACTTC. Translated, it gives CASSYRAGLQNIQYF.

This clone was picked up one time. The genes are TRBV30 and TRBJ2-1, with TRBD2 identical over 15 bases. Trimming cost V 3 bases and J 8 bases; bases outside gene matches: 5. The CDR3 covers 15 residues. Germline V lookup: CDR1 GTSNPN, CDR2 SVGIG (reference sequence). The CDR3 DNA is TGTGCCTGGAGGGCGGGACTAGCGGGAGGACATGAGCAGTTCTTC. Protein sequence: CAWRAGLAGGHEQFF.

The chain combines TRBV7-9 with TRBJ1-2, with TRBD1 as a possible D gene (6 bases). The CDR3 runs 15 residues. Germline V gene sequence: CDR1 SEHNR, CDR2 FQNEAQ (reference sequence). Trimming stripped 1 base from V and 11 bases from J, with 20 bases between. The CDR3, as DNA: TGTGCCAGCAGCTTAGTGGCCGAAAGGGGGATCGGGTACACCTTC. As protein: CASSLVAERGIGYTF.

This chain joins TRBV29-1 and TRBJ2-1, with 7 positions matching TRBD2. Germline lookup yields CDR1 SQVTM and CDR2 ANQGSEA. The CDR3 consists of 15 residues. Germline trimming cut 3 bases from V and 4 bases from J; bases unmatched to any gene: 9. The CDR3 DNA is TGCAGCGTTGACCGTGCGGGCGGGAGTTACAATGAGCAGTTCTTC. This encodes CSVDRAGGSYNEQFF.

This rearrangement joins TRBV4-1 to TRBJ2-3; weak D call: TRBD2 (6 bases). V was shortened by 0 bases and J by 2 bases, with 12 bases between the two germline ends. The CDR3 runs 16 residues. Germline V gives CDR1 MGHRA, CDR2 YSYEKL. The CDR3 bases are TGCGCCAGCAGCCAAGAAGGAGTAGCGGTCACAGATACGCAGTATTTT. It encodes CASSQEGVAVTDTQYF.

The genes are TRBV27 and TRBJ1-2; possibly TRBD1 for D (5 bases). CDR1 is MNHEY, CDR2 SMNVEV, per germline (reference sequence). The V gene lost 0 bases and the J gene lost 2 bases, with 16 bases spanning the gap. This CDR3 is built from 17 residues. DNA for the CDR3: TGTGCCAGCAGTTTATCCCCCTTCGGGGGTGCCAACTATGGCTACACCTTC. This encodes CASSLSPFGGANYGYTF.